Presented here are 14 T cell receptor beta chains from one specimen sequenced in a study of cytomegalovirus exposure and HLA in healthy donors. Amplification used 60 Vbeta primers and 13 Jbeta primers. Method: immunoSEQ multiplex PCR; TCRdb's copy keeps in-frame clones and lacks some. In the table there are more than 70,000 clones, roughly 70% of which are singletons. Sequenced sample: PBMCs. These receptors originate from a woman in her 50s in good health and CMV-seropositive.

The chain's CDR3 is CASSPSPDRVHEQYF. The CDR3 nucleotides read TGTGCCAGCTCACCAAGCCCGGACAGGGTACACGAGCAGTACTTC. The chain combines TRBV18 with TRBJ2-7; 8 nucleotides agree with TRBD1. The CDR3 length is 15 residues. Looked up from germline, CDR1 is KGHSH and CDR2 is LQKENI. J was trimmed by 5 bases and V by 2 bases; bases with no gene match: 8. The complete variable domain, with remaining parts taken from reference TRBV18 and TRBJ2-7, reads NAGVMQNPRHLVRRRGQEARLRCSPMKGHSHVYWYRQLPEEGLKFMVYLQKENIIDESGMPKERFSAEFPKEGPSILRIQQVVRGDSAAYFCASSPSPDRVHEQYFGPGTRLTVT.

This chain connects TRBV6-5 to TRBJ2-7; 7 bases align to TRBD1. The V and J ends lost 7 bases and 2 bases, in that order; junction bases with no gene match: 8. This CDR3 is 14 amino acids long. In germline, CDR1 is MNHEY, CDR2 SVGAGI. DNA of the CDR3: TGTGCCAGCAAACGGACAGGTACCACCTACGAGCAGTACTTC. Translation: CASKRTGTTYEQYF.

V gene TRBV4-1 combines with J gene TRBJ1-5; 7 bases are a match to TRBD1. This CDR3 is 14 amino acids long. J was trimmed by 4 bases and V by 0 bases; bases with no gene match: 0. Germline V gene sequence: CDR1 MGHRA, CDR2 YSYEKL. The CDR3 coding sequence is TGCGCCAGCAGCCAAGACAGGGGGAATCAGCCCCAGCATTTT. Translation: CASSQDRGNQPQHF.

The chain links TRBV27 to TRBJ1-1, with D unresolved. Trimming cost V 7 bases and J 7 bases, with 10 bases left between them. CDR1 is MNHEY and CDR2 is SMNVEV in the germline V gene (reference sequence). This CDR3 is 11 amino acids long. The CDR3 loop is CASKIGREAFF. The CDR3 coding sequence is TGTGCCAGCAAAATCGGTCGTGAAGCTTTCTTT.

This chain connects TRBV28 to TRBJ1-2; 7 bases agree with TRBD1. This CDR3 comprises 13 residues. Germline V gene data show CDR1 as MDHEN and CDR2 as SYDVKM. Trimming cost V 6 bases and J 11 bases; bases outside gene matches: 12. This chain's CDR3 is CASRSSQGGRYTF. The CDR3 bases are TGTGCCAGCAGGTCCTCCCAGGGGGGTCGGTACACCTTC.

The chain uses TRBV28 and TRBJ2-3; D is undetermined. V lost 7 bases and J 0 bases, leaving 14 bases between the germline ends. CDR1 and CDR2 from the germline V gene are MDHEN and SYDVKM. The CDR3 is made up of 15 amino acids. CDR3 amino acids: CASTSKRHSTDTQYF. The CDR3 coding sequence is TGTGCCAGCACCAGCAAGCGTCATAGCACAGATACGCAGTATTTT.

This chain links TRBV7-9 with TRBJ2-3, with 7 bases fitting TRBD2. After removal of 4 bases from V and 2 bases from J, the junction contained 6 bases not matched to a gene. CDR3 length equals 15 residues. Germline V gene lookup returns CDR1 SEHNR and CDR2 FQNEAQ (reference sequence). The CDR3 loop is CASSWLADLTDTQYF. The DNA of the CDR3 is TGTGCCAGCAGCTGGCTAGCGGATCTCACAGATACGCAGTATTTT.

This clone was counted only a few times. Written as DNA, the CDR3 is TGTGCCAGCAGTACCCCGGGGGGCGCCTCCTACGAGCAGTACTTC. Translating it yields CASSTPGGASYEQYF. The chain links TRBV28 to TRBJ2-7; D is possibly TRBD2 (7 bases). Trimming removed 5 bases from V and 0 bases from J, with 14 bases in between. CDR3 length equals 15 residues. Germline CDR1 reads MDHEN; CDR2 reads SYDVKM.

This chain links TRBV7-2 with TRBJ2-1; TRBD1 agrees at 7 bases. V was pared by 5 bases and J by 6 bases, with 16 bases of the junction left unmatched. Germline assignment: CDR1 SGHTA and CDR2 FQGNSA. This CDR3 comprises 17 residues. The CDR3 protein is CASSPRSMGQQFNEQFF. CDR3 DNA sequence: TGTGCCAGCAGCCCCCGATCGATGGGACAGCAGTTCAATGAGCAGTTCTTC.

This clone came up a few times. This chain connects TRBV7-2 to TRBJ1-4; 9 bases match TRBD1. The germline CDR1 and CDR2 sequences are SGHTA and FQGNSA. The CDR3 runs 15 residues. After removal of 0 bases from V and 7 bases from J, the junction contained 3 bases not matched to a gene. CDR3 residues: CASSLAGTGTEKLFF. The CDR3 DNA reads TGTGCCAGCAGCTTAGCCGGGACAGGGACTGAAAAACTGTTTTTT.

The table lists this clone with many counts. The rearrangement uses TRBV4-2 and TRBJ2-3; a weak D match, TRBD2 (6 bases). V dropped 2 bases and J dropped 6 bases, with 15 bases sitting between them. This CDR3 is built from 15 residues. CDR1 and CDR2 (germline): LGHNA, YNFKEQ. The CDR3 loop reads CASSQSRLEGDTQYF. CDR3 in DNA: TGTGCCAGCAGCCAATCCAGACTAGAAGGGGATACGCAGTATTTT.

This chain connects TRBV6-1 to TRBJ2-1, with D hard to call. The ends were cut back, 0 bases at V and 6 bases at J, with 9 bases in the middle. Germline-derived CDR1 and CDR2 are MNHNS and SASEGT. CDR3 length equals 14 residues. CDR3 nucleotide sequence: TGTGCCAGCAGTGAAGCGCTAGGTGTCAATGAGCAGTTCTTC. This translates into CASSEALGVNEQFF.

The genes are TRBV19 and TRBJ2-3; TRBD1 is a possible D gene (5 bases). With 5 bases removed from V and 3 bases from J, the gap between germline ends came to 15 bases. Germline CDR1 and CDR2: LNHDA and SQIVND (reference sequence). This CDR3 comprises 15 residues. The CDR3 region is CASSAGMIWTDTQYF. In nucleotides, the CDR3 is TGTGCCAGTAGTGCAGGGATGATTTGGACAGATACGCAGTATTTT.

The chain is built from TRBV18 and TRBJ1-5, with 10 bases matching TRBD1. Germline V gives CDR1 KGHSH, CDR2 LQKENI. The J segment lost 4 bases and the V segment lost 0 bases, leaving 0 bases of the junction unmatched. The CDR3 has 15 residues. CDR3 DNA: TGTGCCAGCTCACCACCGGGACAGGGGAATCAGCCCCAGCATTTT. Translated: CASSPPGQGNQPQHF.